Described below is a single T cell receptor beta chain sequence and its context. The antigen it binds to is not known. There are no base qualities to consult, and no much larger clone falls within one base. This specimen belongs to a study of T cell repertoires in cytomegalovirus infection (dated by TCRdb to between 2018 and 2021). Background on the whole study: Alongside well-studied HLA-B-restricted epitopes, the peptide stimulations were aimed at recently identified HLA-C-restricted CMV epitopes, whose presentation resists viral immunomodulation. Donor HLA type was relevant to the analysis, as public TCR beta signatures indicated carriage of CMV infection together with the matching HLA type. Summary of the overall study and its limitations: The ex vivo response was dominated by HLA-C-restricted CMV-specific TCR beta clonotypes, which also provided the single most frequent clonotype in two of eight donors. Cumulative frequency of public TCR beta family members discriminated carriers of CMV infection plus the relevant HLA type in this cohort and an independent approximately 350-donor cohort.

The sample's treatment or condition label, in plain terms: in vitro stimulation with specific CMV peptide epitopes to enrich CMV-specific T cells. The sequencing machine was an Illumina HiSeq 1500. TCRdb passed the public sequencing reads through fastp at Q25 and MiXCR, retaining productive beta sequences. Every entry covers one CDR3 protein and lists the most common genes and DNA from its rows. Present in this sample are 100,000 to 150,000 distinct CDR3 sequences, 30% to 40% of which were seen just once. The ten largest clones add up to around 54% of the sample. CDR1 and CDR2, looked up from the germline V gene (reference sequence), are MNHEY and SMNVEV. Trimming at the junction amounts to 6 bases on V and 6 bases on J, and the germline ends lie 21 bases apart. The CDR3 contains 16 residues, cysteine and phenylalanine counted. The only DNA kept is the CDR3, 48 bases in frame from the first base.

The TCR sequence derives from a human donor in good health (CMV status not recorded). Some clones in this sample may be carry-over from other donors' samples. The sequencing used CD8+ T cells from cultured PBMCs, collected from culture after CMV antigen stimulation. The rearrangement combines TRBV27 with TRBJ1-5; a tentative D call is TRBD1 (6 bases match). The DNA is TGTGCCAGCAGCCGGGCGTTTCAGGGAGGGGGTCAGCCCCAGCATTTT. Translated, this is CASSRAFQGGGQPQHF.